The T cell receptor beta chain described here comes from a study of blood T cell repertoires in COVID-19. Data came from immunoSEQ multiplex PCR; TCRdb stores just in-frame clones and leaves some out. The data show about 140,000 clones, about four fifths seen once. Self-reported history from a screening survey and questionnaire set each donor's cohort. People in the exposed group encountered a COVID-19 case within 2 weeks before entering the study. CDR3 size: 15 residues. V was clipped by 3 bases and J by 5 bases, with 17 bases between them. CDR1 SGDLS and CDR2 YYNGEE come from the germline V gene. The clonotype comes from a young woman who had been exposed to COVID-19. The sample was PBMCs or T cells enriched from blood (not recorded which). The chain carries TRBV9 and TRBJ1-2, with a weak D call TRBD1 (5 bases). The CDR3 reads CASSAGLLVPYGYTF. The CDR3 DNA reads as TGTGCCAGCAGCGCAGGGTTATTAGTACCGTATGGCTACACCTTC.